Given below is one T cell receptor beta chain in context. Repertoires were generated with immunoSEQ multiplex PCR, while TCRdb's copy carries only in-frame clones and drops some. The sample includes over 250,000 clones, roughly 90% seen only once; the top ten take more than 1.5%. The sample comes from a study of blood T cell repertoires in COVID-19. Study overall: Specimens from acute and convalescent COVID-19 originated in the United States, Italy and Spain.

Trimming removed 2 bases from V and 7 bases from J; junction bases left unmatched: 9. Germline V CDR1 and CDR2: SGHTA, FQGNSA. This CDR3 is built from 16 residues. Those enrolled, adults aged roughly 18 to 89 years, came from about two dozen US areas. Researchers sorted participants into cohorts using their self-reported clinical history. Two negative PCRs, clearance, or symptom resolution were required of recovered Cohort 3 donors. Input material: PBMCs or T cells enriched from blood (not recorded which). This sequence joins TRBV7-2 and TRBJ2-1; the match to TRBD1 covers 9 bases. The clonotype comes from a woman aged 55-70 years who had recovered from COVID-19. CDR3 DNA: TGTGCCAGCAGCTTACTCCCTTGGACAGGGGTTAATGAGCAGTTCTTC. Protein sequence: CASSLLPWTGVNEQFF.